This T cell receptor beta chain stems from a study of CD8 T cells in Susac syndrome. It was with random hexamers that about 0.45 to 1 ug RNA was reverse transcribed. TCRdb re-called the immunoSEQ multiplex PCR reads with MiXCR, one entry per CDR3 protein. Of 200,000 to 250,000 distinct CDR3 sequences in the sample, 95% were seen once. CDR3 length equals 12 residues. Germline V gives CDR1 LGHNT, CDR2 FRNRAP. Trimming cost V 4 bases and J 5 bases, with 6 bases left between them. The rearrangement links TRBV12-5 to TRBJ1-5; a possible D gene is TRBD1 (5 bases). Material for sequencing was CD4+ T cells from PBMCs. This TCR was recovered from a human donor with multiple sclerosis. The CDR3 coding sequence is TGTGCTAGTGGTTCGACAGATCAGCCCCAGCATTTT. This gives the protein CASGSTDQPQHF. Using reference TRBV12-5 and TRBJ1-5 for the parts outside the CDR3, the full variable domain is DARVTQTPRHKVTEMGQEVTMRCQPILGHNTVFWYRQTMMQGLELLAYFRNRAPLDDSGMPKDRFSAEMPDATLATLKIQPSEPRDSAVYFCASGSTDQPQHFGDGTRLSIL.